What follows are 13 T cell receptor beta chains derived from one specimen sequenced in a study of patients and donors after allogeneic stem cell transplantation. From the RT-PCR reads, TCRdb called clonotypes with MiXCR, one entry per CDR3 protein. The sample lists some 960,000 distinct CDR3 sequences; roughly 17% were seen once. The sequencing input was blood, either unsorted or a sorted T cell fraction (not recorded which). Receptors were obtained from a human donor who was either an allogeneic HSCT recipient or a stem cell or donor lymphocyte infusion donor (not recorded which). It is not recorded whose cells these are; they may come from a transplant donor.

This chain links TRBV28 with TRBJ1-3; D uncertain. Germline CDR1 reads MDHEN; CDR2 reads SYDVKM. The length of the CDR3 is 12 residues. The V gene lost 5 bases and the J gene lost 4 bases, with 6 bases spanning the gap. DNA for the CDR3: TGTGCCAGCAGTACCCACGGAAACACCATATATTTT. It specifies CASSTHGNTIYF.

The sample holds a few counts of this clonotype. The gene calls are TRBV20-1 and TRBJ2-1; 7 bases are a match to TRBD2. This CDR3 region has 14 residues. Trimming removed 3 bases from V and 4 bases from J; junction bases left unmatched: 6. CDR1 and CDR2 from the germline V gene are DFQATT and SNEGSKA (reference sequence). CDR3 bases: TGCAGTGCTAGGACCGGGACTACATACAATGAGCAGTTCTTC. It translates to CSARTGTTYNEQFF.

The chain combines TRBV4-3 with TRBJ2-3; 11 bases map to TRBD2. Germline assignment: CDR1 LGHNA and CDR2 YSLEER. V was clipped by 0 bases and J by 1 base; unmatched bases: 12. This CDR3 region has 20 residues. CDR3 nucleotide sequence: TGCGCCAGCAGCCAAGATTTTAGCGGGGGGGCCGGGTGGCGCACAGATACGCAGTATTTT. Its protein is CASSQDFSGGAGWRTDTQYF.

The chain joins TRBV14 to TRBJ1-4; D remains unclear. The ends were cut back, 5 bases at V and 8 bases at J, with 9 bases in the middle. The CDR3 has 12 residues. Germline CDR1 reads SGHDN; CDR2 reads FVKESK. CDR3: CASSADIEKLFF. DNA of the CDR3: TGTGCCAGCAGCGCCGACATCGAAAAACTGTTTTTT.

The chain joins TRBV2 to TRBJ2-1; TRBD2 matches at 11 bases. V shed 4 bases, J shed 10 bases, and the junction held 3 bases outside the gene matches. This CDR3 comprises 13 residues. Germline CDR1 and CDR2: SNHLY and FYNNEI. The CDR3 sequence: CASSVAGGREQFF. The CDR3 DNA follows: TGTGCCAGCAGTGTAGCGGGAGGGAGAGAGCAGTTCTTC.

This rearrangement joins TRBV2 to TRBJ2-7, with 7 bases identical to TRBD2. The CDR3 length is 11 residues. V was clipped by 6 bases and J by 9 bases; unmatched bases: 5. The germline V gene encodes CDR1 SNHLY and CDR2 FYNNEI. The CDR3 nucleotides are TGTGCCAGCAGGAGAGCGGGAAGGCAGTACTTC. Amino acids: CASRRAGRQYF.

This clonotype was detected a few times. The chain is built from TRBV3-1 and TRBJ2-3; D is uncertain. V was clipped by 1 base and J by 0 bases, with 11 bases between them. There are 16 residues in the CDR3. CDR1 and CDR2 (germline): LGHDT, YNNKEL (reference sequence). The DNA of the CDR3 is TGTGCCAGCAGCCAAGCATTAGGGCCCAGCACAGATACGCAGTATTTT. It yields the protein CASSQALGPSTDTQYF.

This clonotype was counted a few times. The V call is TRBV6-5, the J call TRBJ2-7, with TRBD1 matching over 7 bases. Germline-derived CDR1 and CDR2 are MNHEY and SVGAGI. The CDR3 sequence is 14 residues long. J was trimmed by 5 bases and V by 2 bases; bases with no gene match: 6. The CDR3 sequence: CASSYATGLNEQYF. CDR3 nucleotides: TGTGCCAGCAGTTACGCGACAGGGCTCAACGAGCAGTACTTC.

The rearrangement uses TRBV5-6 and TRBJ1-1; unclear D gene. This CDR3 is 12 amino acids long. With 0 bases removed from V and 9 bases from J, the gap between germline ends came to 9 bases. CDR1 and CDR2 (germline): SGHDT, YYEEEE. The CDR3 nucleotides are TGTGCCAGCAGCTTGGGAGACGGCCAAGCTTTCTTT. It specifies CASSLGDGQAFF.

This clonotype was counted a single time. The J gene is TRBJ2-7, the V gene TRBV20-1, with TRBD1 matching 9 bases. The CDR3 covers 13 residues. Germline V gene lookup returns CDR1 DFQATT and CDR2 SNEGSKA (reference sequence). The junction had 1 base not matched to a gene; V was cut back by 1 base and J by 3 bases. As DNA, the CDR3 is TGCAGTGCTAGAGTGGGACAGGGCTACGAGCAGTACTTC. It encodes CSARVGQGYEQYF.

The V and J genes are TRBV5-6 and TRBJ2-5; 11 bases are shared with TRBD1. J was trimmed by 5 bases and V by 4 bases; bases with no gene match: 7. The CDR3 extends over 15 amino acids. Germline V gives CDR1 SGHDT, CDR2 YYEEEE. Written as DNA, the CDR3 is TGTGCCAGCAGCCTCCTAAGGGACAGGGGGGAGACCCAGTACTTC. Protein product: CASSLLRDRGETQYF.

The chain combines TRBV30 with TRBJ2-5, with 7 bases matching TRBD2. From germline, CDR1 is GTSNPN and CDR2 SVGIG (reference sequence). The CDR3 is 13 amino acids. Germline trimming cut 1 base from V and 4 bases from J; bases unmatched to any gene: 3. CDR3 region: CAWSGQRGETQYF. The CDR3 coding sequence is TGTGCCTGGAGTGGGCAGCGGGGAGAGACCCAGTACTTC.

This clonotype came up a few times. This chain links TRBV12-3 or TRBV12-4 with TRBJ2-1; D might be TRBD1 or TRBD2, each matching 5 bases. The CDR3 is 17 residues long. V lost 3 bases to trimming and J lost 4 bases, with 19 bases between them. The CDR3 bases are TGTGCCAGCAGTTTTTTTATCTCGGGACCGATATACAATGAGCAGTTCTTC. The encoded protein is CASSFFISGPIYNEQFF.